A single sample is the source of the 28 T cell receptor beta chains below, sequenced in a study of blood T cell repertoires in COVID-19. Clones were sequenced by immunoSEQ multiplex PCR, and TCRdb holds only the in-frame ones, with some missing. The sample lists around 150,000 clones, roughly 87% occurring once. Material for sequencing was peripheral blood. These receptors were obtained from a woman aged 55-69 years with active or convalescent COVID-19.

This clone occurred a few times. The V call is TRBV6-5, the J call TRBJ2-2, with 8 bases identical to TRBD1. CDR3 length equals 15 residues. Looked up from germline, CDR1 is MNHEY and CDR2 is SVGAGI. The ends lost 8 bases at V and 2 bases at J; junction bases unmatched: 7. The CDR3 sequence is CASGQGVINTGELFF. CDR3 sequence (DNA): TGTGCCAGCGGACAGGGCGTAATTAACACCGGGGAGCTGTTTTTT.

V is TRBV6-5 and J is TRBJ2-2; weak D call: TRBD1 (6 bases). This CDR3 has 15 amino acids. V lost 6 bases and J 1 base, leaving 12 bases between the germline ends. Germline lookup yields CDR1 MNHEY and CDR2 SVGAGI. The CDR3, as DNA: TGTGCCAGCAGACACGACAGGATGAACACCGGGGAGCTGTTTTTT. Protein: CASRHDRMNTGELFF.

This clone was detected only a few times. V gene TRBV10-3 combines with J gene TRBJ1-6; D remains ambiguous. The ends were cut back, 7 bases at V and 5 bases at J, with 12 bases in the middle. Germline V lookup: CDR1 ENHRY, CDR2 SYGVKD. This CDR3 contains 14 residues. The CDR3 region is CAINAGADNSPLHF. The CDR3 nucleotides are TGTGCCATCAACGCGGGTGCTGATAATTCACCCCTCCACTTT.

DNA of the CDR3: TGTGCCAGCAGCCAAGGTCGACTGCGGGGGATCTCCTACAATGAGCAGTTCTTC. This sequence encodes CASSQGRLRGISYNEQFF. The chain employs TRBV7-2 and TRBJ2-1; the match to TRBD2 covers 7 bases. The CDR3 is 18 amino acids. J lost 0 bases, V lost 5 bases, and 13 bases had no gene match. Germline values: CDR1 SGHTA, CDR2 FQGNSA.

The J gene is TRBJ1-5, the V gene TRBV19; maybe TRBD1 (5 bases). Germline V gives CDR1 LNHDA, CDR2 SQIVND (reference sequence). Trimming removed 5 bases at V and 4 bases at J, with 15 bases between. The CDR3 length is 15 residues. In nucleotides, the CDR3 is TGTGCCAGTAGTCCCGGGGGGGGGTGGAATCAGCCCCAGCATTTT. It translates to CASSPGGGWNQPQHF.

This clone has just one count. This chain joins TRBV11-2 and TRBJ1-2; 8 bases map to TRBD1. The germline CDR1 and CDR2 sequences are SGHAT and FQNNGV. The V segment lost 5 bases and the J segment 4 bases; nucleotides outside the gene matches: 6. The CDR3 runs to 14 residues. CDR3 in amino acids: CASSPTGTGYGYTF. The CDR3 DNA is TGTGCCAGCAGCCCAACCGGGACAGGCTATGGCTACACCTTC.

This clone was detected once. This chain links TRBV11-2 with TRBJ2-1; 14 nucleotides align to TRBD2. Per germline, CDR1 SGHAT and CDR2 FQNNGV. This CDR3 region has 17 residues. The V segment lost 5 bases and the J segment 7 bases; nucleotides outside the gene matches: 10. CDR3 sequence (DNA): TGTGCCAGCAGCCTCCTCGGGACTAGCGGGGGCGCGAATGAGCAGTTCTTC. Its protein is CASSLLGTSGGANEQFF.

This rearrangement joins TRBV14 to TRBJ1-6, with unresolved D. The germline V gene has CDR1 SGHDN and CDR2 FVKESK. The CDR3 loop spans 15 amino acids. Deletions cut 0 bases from V and 6 bases from J, with 9 bases between. CDR3 in amino acids: CASSQDVQTNSPLHF. The CDR3 DNA follows: TGTGCCAGCAGCCAAGACGTACAGACTAATTCACCCCTCCACTTT.

This chain connects TRBV3-1 (or the pseudogene TRBV3-2) to TRBJ1-5, with 9 bases identical to TRBD1. The CDR3 loop spans 15 amino acids. V shed 6 bases and J 4 bases; nucleotides not matched to a gene: 7. CDR1 is LGHDT and CDR2 is YNNKEL in the germline V gene (reference sequence). DNA for the CDR3: TGTGCCAGCAGTCCCGGGACAGGGAGTAATCAGCCCCAGCATTTT. Protein product: CASSPGTGSNQPQHF.

J is TRBJ2-1 and V is TRBV29-1, with D maybe TRBD2 (6 bases). Trimming left V 6 bases short and J 4 bases short, with 19 bases between. CDR1 and CDR2 from the germline V gene are SQVTM and ANQGSEA. CDR3 length: 15 amino acids. The CDR3 is CSVGRGSLEYNEQFF. As DNA, the CDR3 is TGCAGCGTAGGACGGGGGAGTCTCGAATACAATGAGCAGTTCTTC.

This chain joins TRBV5-4 and TRBJ1-1; possible D gene TRBD1, 6 bases. Trimming cost V 0 bases and J 4 bases, with 10 bases left between them. The CDR3 sequence is 14 residues long. The germline V gene encodes CDR1 SGHNT and CDR2 YYREEE (reference sequence). Written as DNA, the CDR3 is TGTGCCAGCAGCTTGGCAGGGGCGGCCACTGAAGCTTTCTTT. Residues: CASSLAGAATEAFF.

There are a few counts of this clone. The CDR3: CASSQGESTGGHTEAFF. CDR3 sequence (DNA): TGCGCCAGCAGCCAAGGGGAATCAACAGGGGGCCACACTGAAGCTTTCTTT. V usage is TRBV4-3 and J usage is TRBJ1-1; 9 nucleotides align to TRBD1. Germline V gives CDR1 LGHNA, CDR2 YSLEER. The J segment lost 3 bases and the V segment lost 1 base, leaving 9 bases of the junction unmatched. CDR3 length equals 17 residues.

The chain carries TRBV5-3 and TRBJ1-1; 7 bases match TRBD1. TRBV5-3 counts as an open reading frame of uncertain function. This CDR3 region has 16 residues. V dropped 3 bases and J dropped 5; count of bases not matched to a gene: 13. The DNA of the CDR3 is TGTGCCAGAAGCTGGGACAGCCTAAGTTATCGGACTGAAGCTTTCTTT. Translation: CARSWDSLSYRTEAFF.

A single count supports this clone. The chain uses TRBV4-3 and TRBJ2-7; perhaps TRBD1 as D (6 bases). V was clipped by 0 bases and J by 3 bases, with 12 bases between them. The CDR3 consists of 15 residues. The germline V gene encodes CDR1 LGHNA and CDR2 YSLEER. The CDR3 is CASSQDYQGIYEQYF. CDR3 sequence (DNA): TGCGCCAGCAGCCAAGATTATCAGGGGATCTACGAGCAGTACTTC.

The chain is built from TRBV10-3 and TRBJ2-3; the match to TRBD1 covers 9 bases. J was trimmed by 4 bases and V by 8 bases; bases with no gene match: 16. The CDR3 contains 17 residues. The germline CDR1 and CDR2 sequences are ENHRY and SYGVKD. The CDR3 coding sequence is TGTGCCATCGGAGGGACAGGGCATTTGGTTGATCCAGATACGCAGTATTTT. Residues: CAIGGTGHLVDPDTQYF.

This clone was counted between two and nine times. The chain joins TRBV3-1 (or the pseudogene TRBV3-2) to TRBJ1-2; possibly TRBD1 for D (5 bases). V lost 1 base and J 2 bases, leaving 11 bases between the germline ends. This CDR3 has 15 residues. Germline loops: CDR1 LGHDT, CDR2 YNNKEL (reference sequence). Written as DNA, the CDR3 is TGTGCCAGCAGCCAAGGACAGCCGATGAACTATGGCTACACCTTC. Translating it yields CASSQGQPMNYGYTF.

The V and J genes are TRBV6-5 and TRBJ1-2, with 9 bases matching TRBD1. The CDR3 totals 14 residues. Germline CDR1 is MNHEY and CDR2 is SVGAGI. The V segment lost 6 bases and the J segment 2 bases; nucleotides outside the gene matches: 4. This CDR3 is CASSRDRVNYGYTF. The CDR3 DNA follows: TGTGCCAGCAGCCGGGACAGGGTAAACTATGGCTACACCTTC.

The chain couples TRBV3-1 (or the pseudogene TRBV3-2) to TRBJ1-1, with TRBD1 as a possible D gene (5 bases). V lost 0 bases and J 11 bases, leaving 16 bases between the germline ends. CDR3 length: 14 amino acids. Germline V gene sequence: CDR1 LGHDT, CDR2 YNNKEL (reference sequence). The CDR3 DNA follows: TGTGCCAGCAGCCAAGATGGGGCAGACATCGAGGCTTTCTTT. Its translation is CASSQDGADIEAFF.

The chain carries TRBV19 and TRBJ1-5; TRBD1 might be the D (5 bases). The germline CDR1 and CDR2 sequences are LNHDA and SQIVND (reference sequence). V dropped 3 bases and J dropped 7 bases, with 13 bases sitting between them. CDR3 size: 14 residues. Here the CDR3 DNA reads TGTGCCAGTAGTATTCTTGGGGGAGGGCAGCCCCAGCATTTT. Protein product: CASSILGGGQPQHF. The whole variable domain, remainder taken from reference TRBV19 and TRBJ1-5, is DGGITQSPKYLFRKEGQNVTLSCEQNLNHDAMYWYRQDPGQGLRLIYYSQIVNDFQKGDIAEGYSVSREKKESFPLTVTSAQKNPTAFYLCASSILGGGQPQHFGDGTRLSIL.

J is TRBJ2-7 and V is TRBV7-9; TRBD1 matches 8 bases. Per germline, CDR1 SEHNR and CDR2 FQNEAQ (reference sequence). J gave up 5 bases and V 5 bases, and 14 bases lay outside the gene matches. The CDR3 has 16 amino acids. This chain's CDR3 is CASSPRPETGAHEQYF. The CDR3 bases are TGTGCCAGCAGCCCCCGCCCCGAGACAGGGGCACACGAGCAGTACTTC.

This clone was seen just once. The V call is TRBV12-5, the J call TRBJ1-1; D ambiguous. The CDR3 is made up of 12 amino acids. V was clipped by 0 bases and J by 4 bases, with 3 bases between them. Germline V gives CDR1 LGHNT, CDR2 FRNRAP. In nucleotides, the CDR3 is TGTGCTAGTGGTTTGGTCTCCACTGAAGCTTTCTTT. Protein product: CASGLVSTEAFF.

The V call is TRBV18, the J call TRBJ1-6, with 7 nucleotides matching TRBD1. CDR1 is KGHSH, CDR2 LQKENI, per germline. Trimming removed 2 bases from V and 9 bases from J; junction bases left unmatched: 4. The CDR3 loop spans 14 amino acids. The CDR3, as DNA: TGTGCCAGCTCACCAAATCCAGGGGGTTCACCCCTCCACTTT. This translates into CASSPNPGGSPLHF. Variable domain in full (rest from reference TRBV18 and TRBJ1-6): NAGVMQNPRHLVRRRGQEARLRCSPMKGHSHVYWYRQLPEEGLKFMVYLQKENIIDESGMPKERFSAEFPKEGPSILRIQQVVRGDSAAYFCASSPNPGGSPLHFGNGTRLTVT.

This chain links TRBV19 with TRBJ2-2; no definite D call. The V end lost 3 bases, the J end lost 6 bases, and 11 bases lay between the germline ends. Germline V gene data show CDR1 as LNHDA and CDR2 as SQIVND (reference sequence). The CDR3 sequence is 14 residues long. CDR3 in DNA: TGTGCCAGTAGTATGTTCCCACTGGCCGGGGAGCTGTTTTTT. Encoded protein: CASSMFPLAGELFF.

The V and J genes are TRBV5-4 and TRBJ1-4; a possible D gene is TRBD1 (5 bases). The CDR3 is made up of 15 amino acids. Germline CDR1 and CDR2: SGHNT and YYREEE (reference sequence). The germline V and J ends were trimmed by 0 bases and 2 bases, with 8 bases remaining between them. For the CDR3, the DNA is TGTGCCAGCAGCTTGGGAGGGACTACTAATGAAAAACTGTTTTTT. The encoded protein is CASSLGGTTNEKLFF.

The chain has TRBV2 and TRBJ2-3, with TRBD1 as a possible D gene (6 bases). Trimming removed 7 bases from V and 2 bases from J, with 13 bases in between. CDR3 length: 14 amino acids. CDR1 SNHLY and CDR2 FYNNEI come from the germline V gene. Here the CDR3 DNA reads TGTGCCAGCAAAGGGGGAGTCGACACAGATACGCAGTATTTT. The encoded protein is CASKGGVDTDTQYF.

A few counts support this clone. J is TRBJ2-7 and V is TRBV11-2; 9 bases align to TRBD1. Losses at the gene ends were 5 bases for V and 7 bases for J; bases not matched to a gene: 6. This CDR3 has 13 amino acids. In germline, CDR1 is SGHAT, CDR2 FQNNGV. The DNA of the CDR3 is TGTGCCAGCAGCCAGGACAGGGGAAGAGAGCAGTACTTC. It is translated as CASSQDRGREQYF.

The V call is TRBV12-3 or TRBV12-4, the J call TRBJ1-2, with 9 nucleotides matching TRBD1. CDR3 size: 13 residues. V shed 4 bases and J 6 bases; nucleotides not matched to a gene: 3. CDR3 sequence (DNA): TGTGCCAGCAGTTACAGGGGGCCCAATGGCTACACCTTC. It yields the protein CASSYRGPNGYTF.

This chain connects TRBV5-6 to TRBJ2-5; TRBD1 might be the D (6 bases). Germline CDR1 reads SGHDT; CDR2 reads YYEEEE. The CDR3 consists of 14 residues. V lost 4 bases and J 8 bases, leaving 18 bases between the germline ends. The chain's CDR3 is CASSNQDRSQTQYF. In DNA, the CDR3 is TGTGCCAGCAGCAACCAAGACAGGTCCCAAACCCAGTACTTC.